This T cell receptor (beta chain) stems from a study of T cells expressing NK-cell markers. Overall study context: Seven HCMV-seropositive donors and one seronegative donor made up the eight sequenced donors.

Reanalyzing the 5' RACE reads, TCRdb keeps one entry per CDR3 protein, without DNA. This table holds about 380,000 distinct CDR3 sequences. Germline loops: CDR1 MNHEY, CDR2 SMNVEV (reference sequence). The CDR3 is 15 residues long. Sequencing was done on a sample of blood T cells: a sorted CD56 or NKG2C T cell subset, CD4+ or CD8+ T cells, or bulk PBMC T cells (not recorded which). The chain carries TRBV27 and TRBJ2-7; without DNA, the TCRdb call of TRBD1 cannot be checked. This receptor was taken from a man aged 18-70 years in good health. The CDR3 sequence is CASSLRGDWAYEQYF.